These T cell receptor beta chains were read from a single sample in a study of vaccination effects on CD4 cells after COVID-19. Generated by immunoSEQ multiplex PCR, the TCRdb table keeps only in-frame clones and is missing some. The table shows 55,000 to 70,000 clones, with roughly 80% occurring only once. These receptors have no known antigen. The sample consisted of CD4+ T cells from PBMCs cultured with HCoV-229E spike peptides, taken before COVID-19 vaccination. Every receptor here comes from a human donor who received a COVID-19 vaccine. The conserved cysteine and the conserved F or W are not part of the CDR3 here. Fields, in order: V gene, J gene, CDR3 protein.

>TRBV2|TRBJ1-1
ASALGVGANVGTEAF
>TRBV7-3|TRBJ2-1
ASSASGGAYEQF
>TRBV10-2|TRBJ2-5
ASNEGTETQY
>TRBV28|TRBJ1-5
ASSRTGAPQPQH
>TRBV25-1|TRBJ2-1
ASSGPTGTYNEQF
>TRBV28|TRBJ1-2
ASSPDRSYGYT
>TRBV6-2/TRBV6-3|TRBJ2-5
ASSWGVGTQY
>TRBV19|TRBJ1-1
ASSIGLPAGYTEAF
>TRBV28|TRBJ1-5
ASTGPQGGSQPQH
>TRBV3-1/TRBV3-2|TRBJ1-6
ASSPSNNSPLH
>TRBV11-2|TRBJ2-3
ASSFAGTEGADTQY
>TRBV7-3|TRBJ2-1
ASSLAGGAFNEQF
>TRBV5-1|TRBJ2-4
ASSLGTGNIQY
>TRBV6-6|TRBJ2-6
ASSQVSGANVLT
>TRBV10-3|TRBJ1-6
AISEGSPLH
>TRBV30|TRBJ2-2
AWANTGELF
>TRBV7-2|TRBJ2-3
ASSSNGGADTQY
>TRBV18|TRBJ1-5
ASSPGNSNQPQH